This T cell receptor beta chain was profiled in a study of cytomegalovirus exposure and HLA in healthy donors. The PCR used 60 Vbeta and 13 Jbeta primers. The protocol was immunoSEQ multiplex PCR, while the TCRdb copy is restricted to in-frame clones and leaves out a portion. The data hold about 130,000 clones, with around 80% observed a single time. CDR3 size: 15 residues. V was trimmed by 1 base and J by 5 bases, leaving 15 bases between them. Germline loops: CDR1 SGHRS, CDR2 YFSETQ. The sequenced material came from PBMCs. The receptor was derived from a young man in good health and CMV-seronegative. The gene calls are TRBV5-1 and TRBJ2-5; D is perhaps TRBD1 (5 bases). The CDR3 protein is CASSLPTPGRETQYF. In DNA, the CDR3 is TGCGCCAGCAGCTTGCCCACCCCAGGGCGGGAGACCCAGTACTTC.